These 21 T cell receptor beta chains were all obtained from the same sample, sequenced in a study of T cells in Graves' hyperthyroidism and ophthalmopathy. TCR beta CDR3 region amplification was performed from RNA transcripts. During a first-round RT-PCR of the TCR CDR3, the HTBI primer set was used. TCRdb analysed the multiplex PCR reads with MiXCR anew, one entry per CDR3 protein. Seen here are 600,000 or so distinct CDR3 sequences, about a sixth observed once, and the top ten hold 3% to 4%. Sequenced sample: blood. These receptor sequences come from a woman between 25 and 40 years old with Graves' hyperthyroidism.

This clonotype has ten or more counts. The rearrangement uses TRBV7-2 and TRBJ1-2; D is unresolved. This CDR3 has 12 amino acids. CDR1 is SGHTA and CDR2 is FQGNSA in the germline V gene. The germline V and J ends were trimmed by 5 bases and 4 bases, with 8 bases remaining between them. The CDR3 loop reads CASSLQSYGYTF. Here the CDR3 DNA reads TGTGCCAGCAGCCTCCAGAGCTATGGCTACACCTTC. Drawing the rest from reference TRBV7-2 and TRBJ1-2, the complete variable domain is GAGVSQSPSNKVTEKGKDVELRCDPISGHTALYWYRQSLGQGLEFLIYFQGNSAPDKSGLPSDRFSAERTGGSVSTLTIQRTQQEDSAVYLCASSLQSYGYTFGSGTRLTVV.

This clonotype was recorded many times. This chain links TRBV28 with TRBJ2-3; 7 bases agree with TRBD1. The CDR3 has 13 residues. Trimming cost V 11 bases and J 6 bases; bases outside gene matches: 11. Per germline, CDR1 MDHEN and CDR2 SYDVKM. As DNA, the CDR3 is TGTGCCGGATCGGACAGGTTTGGCGATACGCAGTATTTT. Its translation: CAGSDRFGDTQYF.

CDR3 sequence reads: CASSSIMSRRGEKLFF. CDR3 coding DNA: TGTGCCAGCAGTTCAATCATGTCTCGCCGAGGCGAAAAACTGTTTTTT. This sequence joins TRBV28 and TRBJ1-4; D is unclear. CDR3 length equals 16 residues. The V end was cut by 4 bases, the J end by 8 bases, with 20 bases between. Germline CDR1 is MDHEN and CDR2 is SYDVKM.

The CDR3 spells CASSQMGGSYEQYF. CDR3 DNA: TGTGCCAGCAGCCAAATGGGGGGATCCTACGAGCAGTACTTC. The J gene is TRBJ2-7, the V gene TRBV3-1, with D possibly being TRBD2 (6 bases). The CDR3 covers 14 residues. V dropped 2 bases and J dropped 1 base, with 9 bases sitting between them. The germline V gene has CDR1 LGHDT and CDR2 YNNKEL (reference sequence).

This clonotype was seen only a few times. The chain combines TRBV7-2 with TRBJ2-3; 16 bases are shared with TRBD2. Germline trimming cut 5 bases from V and 2 bases from J; bases unmatched to any gene: 4. The CDR3 is made up of 17 amino acids. The germline V gene encodes CDR1 SGHTA and CDR2 FQGNSA. The DNA for the CDR3 is TGTGCCAGCAGCCCGGGACTAGCGGGAGGGAACACAGATACGCAGTATTTT. It encodes CASSPGLAGGNTDTQYF.

This chain links TRBV20-1 with TRBJ2-7; the match to TRBD1 covers 7 bases. V dropped 6 bases and J dropped 4; count of bases not matched to a gene: 24. Per germline, CDR1 DFQATT and CDR2 SNEGSKA (reference sequence). The CDR3 has 18 amino acids. CDR3 region: CSALAPGQQADGVYEQYF. The CDR3 DNA sequence: TGCAGTGCCCTTGCCCCGGGACAGCAAGCTGATGGTGTATACGAGCAGTACTTC.

This clonotype has a count of ten or more. V usage is TRBV7-2 and J usage is TRBJ2-7, with D maybe TRBD2 (6 bases). Germline loops: CDR1 SGHTA, CDR2 FQGNSA. Trimming removed 5 bases from V and 0 bases from J, with 26 bases in between. This CDR3 is built from 19 residues. The CDR3 DNA sequence: TGTGCCAGCAGCCTTGTTAGGGGAGGCACGAACGCCGGCTCCTACGAGCAGTACTTC. The encoded protein is CASSLVRGGTNAGSYEQYF.

This clonotype was recorded once. The rearrangement uses TRBV5-1 and TRBJ2-2, with no clear D. Germline V lookup: CDR1 SGHRS, CDR2 YFSETQ. This CDR3 region has 16 residues. V was shortened by 2 bases and J by 7 bases, with 18 bases between the two germline ends. CDR3 DNA sequence: TGCGCCAGCAGCTTTCCGGGCGAATTTCGAGGCGGGGAGCTGTTTTTT. This translates into CASSFPGEFRGGELFF.

This clonotype was found a few times. V and J are TRBV7-3 and TRBJ2-3; unclear D gene. The CDR3 is 13 amino acids. The germline CDR1 and CDR2 sequences are SGHTA and FQGTGA. The germline V and J ends were trimmed by 4 bases and 6 bases, with 11 bases remaining between them. The CDR3 region is CASSWRPEDTQYF. In DNA form, the CDR3 reads TGTGCCAGCAGCTGGCGTCCCGAGGATACGCAGTATTTT.

V is TRBV2 and J is TRBJ1-4, with D perhaps matching TRBD1 (5 bases). The V end was cut by 5 bases, the J end by 8 bases, with 18 bases between. From germline, CDR1 is SNHLY and CDR2 FYNNEI. The CDR3 consists of 15 residues. The CDR3 region is CASSPFRGVKEKLFF. CDR3 nucleotides: TGTGCCAGCAGTCCCTTCAGAGGGGTCAAGGAAAAACTGTTTTTT.

The chain combines TRBV19 with TRBJ2-1; D uncertain. Germline CDR1 is LNHDA and CDR2 is SQIVND (reference sequence). CDR3 length: 13 residues. Trimming shortened V by 3 bases and J by 4 bases, and 7 bases separated the two germline ends. DNA for the CDR3: TGTGCCAGTAGTATGGGATCGTACAATGAGCAGTTCTTC. It yields the protein CASSMGSYNEQFF.

The chain employs TRBV6-1 and TRBJ1-2; D might be TRBD1 (5 bases). CDR1 and CDR2 (germline): MNHNS, SASEGT. The CDR3 has 14 residues. With 2 bases removed from V and 4 bases from J, the gap between germline ends came to 11 bases. CDR3 residues: CASSERGSTYGYTF. The CDR3 nucleotides are TGTGCCAGCAGTGAACGGGGCAGTACCTATGGCTACACCTTC.

This clonotype was counted at least ten times. The chain has TRBV3-1 and TRBJ1-4; D perhaps matches TRBD1 (6 bases). CDR1 and CDR2 (germline): LGHDT, YNNKEL (reference sequence). The length of the CDR3 is 18 residues. The ends were cut back, 4 bases at V and 7 bases at J, with 25 bases in the middle. DNA for the CDR3: TGTGCCAGCAGCCCCCGGGGGGCGGAAACTGGAGACTTTGAAAAACTGTTTTTT. It encodes CASSPRGAETGDFEKLFF.

This clonotype has a count of ten or more. The V gene is TRBV7-2, the J gene TRBJ2-7; tentatively, D is TRBD2 (6 bases). V lost 4 bases, J lost 6 bases, and 16 bases lay in between. The CDR3 is 14 amino acids. Germline assignment: CDR1 SGHTA and CDR2 FQGNSA. The DNA for the CDR3 is TGTGCCAGCAGCTCGACGGGACTGCGGTTCGAGCAGTACTTC. Amino acids: CASSSTGLRFEQYF.

The chain links TRBV28 to TRBJ2-2; D ambiguous. V gave up 5 bases and J gave up 6 bases, with 16 bases separating them. Germline V lookup: CDR1 MDHEN, CDR2 SYDVKM. The CDR3 is 15 residues long. In DNA form, the CDR3 reads TGTGCCAGCAGTCCCCCCACTAAGTGGGCCGGGGAGCTGTTTTTT. This translates into CASSPPTKWAGELFF.

This clonotype showed up just a few times. A single base separates this from a much larger clone, so it may be a read error. The CDR3, as DNA: TGTGCCAGCAGACAGGTCGACCTCTCCTACGATGAGCAGTTCTTC. Amino acids: CASRQVDLSYDEQFF. V is TRBV6-1 and J is TRBJ2-1, with D perhaps matching TRBD1 (5 bases). CDR1 and CDR2 from the germline V gene are MNHNS and SASEGT. This CDR3 spans 15 amino acids.

This clonotype appeared a few times. This chain links TRBV20-1 with TRBJ2-7; 9 bases line up with TRBD1. The germline CDR1 and CDR2 sequences are DFQATT and SNEGSKA (reference sequence). The V and J ends lost 3 bases and 7 bases, in that order; junction bases with no gene match: 10. The CDR3 spans 14 residues. The CDR3 DNA reads TGCAGTGCTAGGGCCGGGACAGGGAGGTGGGAGCAGTACTTC. Translated, it gives CSARAGTGRWEQYF.

The rearrangement uses TRBV28 and TRBJ1-2, with D possibly being TRBD1 (6 bases). Per the germline V gene, CDR1 is MDHEN and CDR2 is SYDVKM. The CDR3 length is 12 residues. Trimming pared 6 bases from V and 13 bases from J, leaving 18 bases between. The CDR3: CASRDSTTRFTF. CDR3 bases: TGTGCCAGCAGGGACAGTACGACACGTTTCACCTTC.

There are many counts of this clonotype. The junction and the germline gene differ at one end; a read error may be behind it. V usage is TRBV7-7 and J usage is TRBJ2-1; 7 bases align to TRBD2. Germline CDR1 reads SSHAT; CDR2 reads FNYEAQ (reference sequence). The CDR3 spans 15 residues. The chain's CDR3 is CASSLVAGVMNEQFF. In nucleotides, the CDR3 is TGTGCTAGCAGCTTAGTGGCGGGAGTGATGAATGAGCAGTTCTTC. Drawing the rest from reference TRBV7-7 and TRBJ2-1, the complete variable domain is GAGVSQSPRYKVTKRGQDVTLRCDPISSHATLYWYQQALGQGPEFLTYFNYEAQPDKSGLPSDRFSAERPEGSISTLTIQRTEQRDSAMYRCASSLVAGVMNEQFFGPGTRLTVL.

This clonotype was seen ten or more times. V and J are TRBV11-3 and TRBJ2-7; D may be TRBD1 (6 bases). V was clipped by 1 base and J by 4 bases, with 14 bases between them. The CDR3 loop spans 15 amino acids. Per the germline V gene, CDR1 is SGHNT and CDR2 is YENEEA. For the CDR3, the DNA is TGTGCCAGCAGCTTAGTTGGAGGACAGAAGTACGAGCAGTACTTC. Translated, it gives CASSLVGGQKYEQYF.

This clonotype has a count of ten or more. This chain connects TRBV20-1 to TRBJ2-7, with 11 nucleotides matching TRBD2. J lost 6 bases, V lost 7 bases, and 8 bases had no gene match. The V gene's germline CDR1 is DFQATT and CDR2 SNEGSKA (reference sequence). This CDR3 has 13 amino acids. The CDR3 DNA is TGCAGTGGGACCTTAGCGGGAGGGCTCGAGCAGTACTTC. Protein sequence: CSGTLAGGLEQYF.